These T cell receptor beta chains were read from a single sample in a study of T cell repertoires in cytomegalovirus infection. TCRdb used MiXCR to reprocess the reads, holding one entry per CDR3 protein. Of 560,000 or so distinct CDR3 sequences listed, 16% are singletons. The sequenced sample consisted of CD8+ T cells from PBMCs. These receptors originate from a human donor in good health (CMV status not recorded). Some clones in this sample may be carry-over from other donors' samples. Each CDR3 is given with its conserved first and last residue. A D gene is named only where the DNA matches it firmly. Expanded clones get a size class; other rows say once, few or many, or leave the size out.

d_call: TRBD1
j_call: TRBJ2-2
v_call: TRBV6-1
clone_size: many
cdr3_aa: CASSEKQGVTGELFF
cdr3_nt: TGTGCCAGCAGTGAAAAACAGGGGGTCACCGGGGAGCTGTTTTTT

d_call: -
j_call: TRBJ1-4
v_call: TRBV15
clone_size: -
cdr3_aa: CATSRDPLKLFF
cdr3_nt: TGTGCCACCAGCAGAGATCCCCTAAAACTGTTTTTT

d_call: -
j_call: TRBJ1-2
v_call: TRBV7-3
clone_size: -
cdr3_aa: CASSSLGGTDGYTF
cdr3_nt: TGTGCCAGCAGCTCCCTTGGGGGAACAGATGGCTACACCTTC

d_call: TRBD1
j_call: TRBJ2-1
v_call: TRBV7-9
clone_size: many
cdr3_aa: CASSSRGQGKIRNEQFF
cdr3_nt: TGTGCCAGCAGCTCCCGGGGACAGGGTAAAATACGTAATGAGCAGTTCTTC

d_call: -
j_call: TRBJ1-1
v_call: TRBV3-1
clone_size: -
cdr3_aa: CASSQEEPGTANTEAFF
cdr3_nt: TGTGCCAGCAGCCAAGAAGAACCCGGGACGGCCAACACTGAAGCTTTCTTT

d_call: TRBD1
j_call: TRBJ1-2
v_call: TRBV7-3
clone_size: few
cdr3_aa: CASSPGQGAMGYTF
cdr3_nt: TGTGCCAGCAGCCCCGGACAGGGGGCGATGGGCTACACCTTC

d_call: -
j_call: TRBJ2-1
v_call: TRBV27
clone_size: many
cdr3_aa: CASSLGSSYNEQFF
cdr3_nt: TGTGCCAGCAGCTTAGGTAGCTCCTACAATGAGCAGTTCTTC

d_call: -
j_call: TRBJ2-3
v_call: TRBV9
clone_size: -
cdr3_aa: CASSPRQTSTDTQYF
cdr3_nt: TGTGCCAGCAGCCCTAGACAGACTAGCACAGATACGCAGTATTTT

d_call: TRBD2
j_call: TRBJ2-1
v_call: TRBV11-2
clone_size: few
cdr3_aa: CASSDVTRGILFNEQFF
cdr3_nt: TGTGCCAGCTCCGACGTCACGCGGGGGATATTATTCAATGAGCAGTTCTTC

d_call: -
j_call: TRBJ2-3
v_call: TRBV2
clone_size: many
cdr3_aa: CASSPLEDTQYF
cdr3_nt: TGTGCCAGCAGCCCATTGGAAGATACGCAGTATTTT

d_call: TRBD1
j_call: TRBJ1-2
v_call: TRBV12-3/TRBV12-4
clone_size: many
cdr3_aa: CASIPTGSNYGYTF
cdr3_nt: TGTGCCAGCATCCCGACAGGGAGTAACTATGGCTACACCTTC

d_call: -
j_call: TRBJ2-7
v_call: TRBV7-9
clone_size: many
cdr3_aa: CASSSPGSPYEQYF
cdr3_nt: TGTGCCAGCAGCTCCCCGGGGTCACCCTACGAGCAGTACTTC

d_call: TRBD2
j_call: TRBJ2-7
v_call: TRBV6-5
clone_size: many
cdr3_aa: CASSSGTSGNTYYEQYF
cdr3_nt: TGTGCCAGCAGCTCCGGGACTAGCGGAAATACATACTACGAGCAGTACTTC

d_call: TRBD2
j_call: TRBJ2-3
v_call: TRBV7-9
clone_size: many
cdr3_aa: CASSPGLKPLDTQYF
cdr3_nt: TGTGCCAGCAGCCCGGGACTAAAGCCCCTGGATACGCAGTATTTT

d_call: -
j_call: TRBJ2-7
v_call: TRBV7-8
clone_size: many
cdr3_aa: CASSLQVYEQYF
cdr3_nt: TGTGCCAGCAGCTTACAAGTTTACGAGCAGTACTTC

d_call: -
j_call: TRBJ1-5
v_call: TRBV7-9
clone_size: many
cdr3_aa: CASSLGGHQPQHF
cdr3_nt: TGTGCCAGCAGCTTGGGGGGCCATCAGCCCCAGCATTTT

d_call: -
j_call: TRBJ2-1
v_call: TRBV7-2
clone_size: many
cdr3_aa: CASSLEAGILEQFF
cdr3_nt: TGTGCCAGCAGCTTAGAGGCGGGAATTCTTGAGCAGTTCTTC

d_call: -
j_call: TRBJ1-2
v_call: TRBV29-1
clone_size: few
cdr3_aa: CSVKGDGYTF
cdr3_nt: TGCAGCGTTAAAGGGGATGGCTACACCTTC

d_call: -
j_call: TRBJ1-3
v_call: TRBV7-9
clone_size: many
cdr3_aa: CASSLGSEGSGNTIYF
cdr3_nt: TGTGCCAGCAGCTTAGGCAGCGAAGGCTCTGGAAACACCATATATTTT

d_call: TRBD2
j_call: TRBJ2-3
v_call: TRBV28
clone_size: many
cdr3_aa: CASRQPTSGPSTDTQYF
cdr3_nt: TGTGCCAGCAGACAACCCACTAGCGGCCCAAGCACAGATACGCAGTATTTT

d_call: -
j_call: TRBJ2-7
v_call: TRBV4-1
clone_size: many
cdr3_aa: CASSQESRGAYEQYF
cdr3_nt: TGCGCCAGCAGCCAAGAGTCCCGCGGGGCCTACGAGCAGTACTTC

d_call: TRBD2
j_call: TRBJ2-5
v_call: TRBV28
clone_size: few
cdr3_aa: CASSFLKRGGEETQYF
cdr3_nt: TGTGCCAGCAGTTTCTTAAAGCGGGGGGGCGAAGAGACCCAGTACTTC

d_call: TRBD2
j_call: TRBJ2-3
v_call: TRBV18
clone_size: -
cdr3_aa: CASSSGTSESTDTQYF
cdr3_nt: TGTGCCAGCTCATCCGGGACTAGCGAGAGCACAGATACGCAGTATTTT

d_call: -
j_call: TRBJ1-1
v_call: TRBV6-1
clone_size: many
cdr3_aa: CASSEVEILIVAFF
cdr3_nt: TGTGCCAGCAGTGAAGTGGAAATTCTAATCGTGGCTTTCTTT

d_call: TRBD1
j_call: TRBJ2-7
v_call: TRBV28
clone_size: many
cdr3_aa: CASSPGTGDYEQYF
cdr3_nt: TGTGCCAGCAGCCCCGGGACAGGAGACTACGAGCAGTACTTC

d_call: -
j_call: TRBJ2-1
v_call: TRBV5-6
clone_size: -
cdr3_aa: CASSDKVPYNEQFF
cdr3_nt: TGTGCCAGCAGCGATAAGGTGCCCTACAATGAGCAGTTCTTC

d_call: -
j_call: TRBJ2-3
v_call: TRBV9
clone_size: -
cdr3_aa: CASSPHRQSGTDTQYF
cdr3_nt: TGTGCCAGCAGCCCACATAGACAGAGTGGCACAGATACGCAGTATTTT

d_call: -
j_call: TRBJ2-7
v_call: TRBV5-8
clone_size: few
cdr3_aa: CASSSDTDPGGYEQYF
cdr3_nt: TGTGCCAGCAGCTCGGATACCGACCCTGGAGGCTACGAGCAGTACTTC

d_call: TRBD2
j_call: TRBJ2-1
v_call: TRBV6-2/TRBV6-3
clone_size: few
cdr3_aa: CASRRLAGGVVGGHNEQFF
cdr3_nt: TGTGCCAGCAGACGTTTAGCGGGAGGAGTCGTGGGGGGCCACAATGAGCAGTTCTTC

d_call: TRBD2
j_call: TRBJ2-1
v_call: TRBV19
clone_size: many
cdr3_aa: CASSIEGGLASSYNEQFF
cdr3_nt: TGTGCCAGTAGTATAGAGGGAGGGCTAGCGAGCTCCTACAATGAGCAGTTCTTC

d_call: TRBD1
j_call: TRBJ2-7
v_call: TRBV28
clone_size: -
cdr3_aa: CASSLPTGREQYF
cdr3_nt: TGTGCCAGCAGTCTCCCGACAGGGCGTGAGCAGTACTTC

d_call: -
j_call: TRBJ2-5
v_call: TRBV15
clone_size: -
cdr3_aa: CATSRVESAETQYF
cdr3_nt: TGTGCCACCAGCAGAGTTGAGTCAGCAGAGACCCAGTACTTC

d_call: TRBD1
j_call: TRBJ1-2
v_call: TRBV9
clone_size: -
cdr3_aa: CASADRVRGYTF
cdr3_nt: TGTGCCAGCGCAGACAGGGTAAGAGGCTACACCTTC

d_call: -
j_call: TRBJ2-5
v_call: TRBV10-3
clone_size: few
cdr3_aa: CAISGPSQETQYF
cdr3_nt: TGTGCCATCAGTGGGCCTAGCCAAGAGACCCAGTACTTC

d_call: -
j_call: TRBJ1-2
v_call: TRBV19
clone_size: -
cdr3_aa: CASSGTAYGYTF
cdr3_nt: TGTGCCAGTAGCGGGACTGCGTATGGCTACACCTTC

d_call: TRBD2
j_call: TRBJ2-1
v_call: TRBV4-1
clone_size: -
cdr3_aa: CASSRLAGERNEQFF
cdr3_nt: TGCGCCAGCAGCCGACTAGCGGGGGAGCGTAATGAGCAGTTCTTC

d_call: TRBD2
j_call: TRBJ2-3
v_call: TRBV9
clone_size: few
cdr3_aa: CASSVRAGGSTDTQYF
cdr3_nt: TGTGCCAGCAGCGTAAGGGCGGGAGGGTCCACAGATACGCAGTATTTT

d_call: -
j_call: TRBJ2-1
v_call: TRBV15
clone_size: -
cdr3_aa: CATSREPRTFYNEQFF
cdr3_nt: TGTGCCACCAGCAGAGAACCGAGAACTTTCTACAATGAGCAGTTCTTC

d_call: -
j_call: TRBJ2-1
v_call: TRBV7-3
clone_size: few
cdr3_aa: CASSNRRTSSYNEQFF
cdr3_nt: TGTGCCAGCAGTAACAGAAGGACATCTTCCTACAATGAGCAGTTCTTC

d_call: -
j_call: TRBJ1-2
v_call: TRBV4-1
clone_size: few
cdr3_aa: CASSQGALTNYGYTF
cdr3_nt: TGCGCCAGCAGCCAAGGGGCATTGACTAACTATGGCTACACCTTC

d_call: -
j_call: TRBJ1-5
v_call: TRBV15
clone_size: few
cdr3_aa: CATSRDRAAGQPQHF
cdr3_nt: TGTGCCACCAGCAGAGATCGAGCCGCGGGACAGCCCCAGCATTTT

d_call: TRBD1
j_call: TRBJ2-7
v_call: TRBV6-2/TRBV6-3
clone_size: -
cdr3_aa: CASSGERQGAREQYF
cdr3_nt: TGTGCCAGCAGTGGAGAAAGACAGGGGGCACGGGAGCAGTACTTC

d_call: TRBD1
j_call: TRBJ1-5
v_call: TRBV28
clone_size: few
cdr3_aa: CASSPRTGARNQPQHF
cdr3_nt: TGTGCCAGCAGTCCCCGGACAGGGGCGAGGAATCAGCCCCAGCATTTT

d_call: -
j_call: TRBJ2-5
v_call: TRBV28
clone_size: many
cdr3_aa: CASSTLGDIQETQYF
cdr3_nt: TGTGCCAGCAGTACACTAGGGGATATTCAAGAGACCCAGTACTTC

d_call: TRBD2
j_call: TRBJ2-5
v_call: TRBV7-8
clone_size: many
cdr3_aa: CASSLASGYQETQYF
cdr3_nt: TGTGCCAGCAGCTTGGCTAGCGGATACCAAGAGACCCAGTACTTC

d_call: -
j_call: TRBJ1-1
v_call: TRBV7-9
clone_size: many
cdr3_aa: CASIQGTLGTEAFF
cdr3_nt: TGTGCCAGCATCCAGGGAACTTTGGGCACTGAAGCTTTCTTT

d_call: -
j_call: TRBJ2-1
v_call: TRBV2
clone_size: -
cdr3_aa: CASSVPDRSSYNEQFF
cdr3_nt: TGTGCCAGCAGTGTCCCGGACCGGAGCTCCTACAATGAGCAGTTCTTC

d_call: TRBD2
j_call: TRBJ2-1
v_call: TRBV20-1
clone_size: -
cdr3_aa: CSAAGPAMDEQFF
cdr3_nt: TGCAGTGCAGCGGGGCCGGCCATGGATGAGCAGTTCTTC

d_call: TRBD1
j_call: TRBJ1-1
v_call: TRBV19
clone_size: few
cdr3_aa: CASSMSETGEAFF
cdr3_nt: TGTGCCAGTAGTATGAGTGAGACAGGGGAAGCTTTCTTT

d_call: -
j_call: TRBJ2-7
v_call: TRBV11-2
clone_size: -
cdr3_aa: CASTQVGTGAPPEQYF
cdr3_nt: TGTGCCAGCACCCAAGTAGGGACGGGCGCCCCCCCCGAGCAGTACTTC

d_call: TRBD1
j_call: TRBJ1-2
v_call: TRBV28
clone_size: many
cdr3_aa: CASSYRGLNYGYTF
cdr3_nt: TGTGCCAGCAGTTACAGGGGGCTAAACTATGGCTACACCTTC

d_call: -
j_call: TRBJ1-1
v_call: TRBV7-3
clone_size: many
cdr3_aa: CASSNTGNTEAFF
cdr3_nt: TGTGCCAGCAGCAACACAGGTAACACTGAAGCTTTCTTT

d_call: TRBD2
j_call: TRBJ2-5
v_call: TRBV30
clone_size: few
cdr3_aa: CAWNPGAGGPGETQYF
cdr3_nt: TGTGCCTGGAACCCGGGGGCGGGAGGGCCCGGGGAGACCCAGTACTTC

d_call: TRBD2
j_call: TRBJ2-1
v_call: TRBV27
clone_size: many
cdr3_aa: CASSLRGSGGGYNEQFF
cdr3_nt: TGTGCCAGCAGTTTGAGGGGTAGCGGGGGAGGGTACAATGAGCAGTTCTTC

d_call: -
j_call: TRBJ2-5
v_call: TRBV5-1
clone_size: once
cdr3_aa: CATRIRETQYF
cdr3_nt: TGCGCCACCCGGATAAGGGAGACCCAGTACTTC

d_call: TRBD2
j_call: TRBJ2-1
v_call: TRBV27
clone_size: -
cdr3_aa: CASSLTSGSVYEQFF
cdr3_nt: TGTGCCAGCAGTTTGACCAGCGGGAGTGTCTATGAGCAGTTCTTC

d_call: -
j_call: TRBJ2-2
v_call: TRBV6-1
clone_size: many
cdr3_aa: CASNAGTSNTGELFF
cdr3_nt: TGTGCCAGCAATGCCGGGACTTCGAACACCGGGGAGCTGTTTTTT

d_call: -
j_call: TRBJ2-7
v_call: TRBV6-2/TRBV6-3
clone_size: many
cdr3_aa: CASRLRDGYYEQYF
cdr3_nt: TGTGCCAGCAGATTACGGGACGGATACTACGAGCAGTACTTC

d_call: -
j_call: TRBJ1-2
v_call: TRBV27
clone_size: many
cdr3_aa: CASFSPDNYGYTF
cdr3_nt: TGTGCCAGTTTTAGTCCCGATAACTATGGCTACACCTTC

d_call: -
j_call: TRBJ2-7
v_call: TRBV27
clone_size: -
cdr3_aa: CASRRGRYEQYF
cdr3_nt: TGTGCCAGCAGACGGGGCCGTTACGAGCAGTACTTC